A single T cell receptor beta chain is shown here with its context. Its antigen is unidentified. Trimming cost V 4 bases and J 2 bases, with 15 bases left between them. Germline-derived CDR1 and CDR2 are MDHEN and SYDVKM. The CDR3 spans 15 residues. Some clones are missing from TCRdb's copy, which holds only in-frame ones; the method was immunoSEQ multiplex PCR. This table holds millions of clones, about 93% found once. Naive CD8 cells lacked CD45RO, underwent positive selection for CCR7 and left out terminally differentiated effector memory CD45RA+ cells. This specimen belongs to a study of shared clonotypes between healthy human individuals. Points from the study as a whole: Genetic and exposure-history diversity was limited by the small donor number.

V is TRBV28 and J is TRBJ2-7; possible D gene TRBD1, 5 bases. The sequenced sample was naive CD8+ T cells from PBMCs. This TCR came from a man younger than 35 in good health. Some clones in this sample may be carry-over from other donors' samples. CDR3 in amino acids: CASSSGQFTTYEQYF. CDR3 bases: TGTGCCAGCAGTTCCGGACAATTCACTACCTACGAGCAGTACTTC. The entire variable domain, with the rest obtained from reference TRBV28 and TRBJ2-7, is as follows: DVKVTQSSRYLVKRTGEKVFLECVQDMDHENMFWYRQDPGLGLRLIYFSYDVKMKEKGDIPEGYSVSREKKERFSLILESASTNQTSMYLCASSSGQFTTYEQYFGPGTRLTVT.